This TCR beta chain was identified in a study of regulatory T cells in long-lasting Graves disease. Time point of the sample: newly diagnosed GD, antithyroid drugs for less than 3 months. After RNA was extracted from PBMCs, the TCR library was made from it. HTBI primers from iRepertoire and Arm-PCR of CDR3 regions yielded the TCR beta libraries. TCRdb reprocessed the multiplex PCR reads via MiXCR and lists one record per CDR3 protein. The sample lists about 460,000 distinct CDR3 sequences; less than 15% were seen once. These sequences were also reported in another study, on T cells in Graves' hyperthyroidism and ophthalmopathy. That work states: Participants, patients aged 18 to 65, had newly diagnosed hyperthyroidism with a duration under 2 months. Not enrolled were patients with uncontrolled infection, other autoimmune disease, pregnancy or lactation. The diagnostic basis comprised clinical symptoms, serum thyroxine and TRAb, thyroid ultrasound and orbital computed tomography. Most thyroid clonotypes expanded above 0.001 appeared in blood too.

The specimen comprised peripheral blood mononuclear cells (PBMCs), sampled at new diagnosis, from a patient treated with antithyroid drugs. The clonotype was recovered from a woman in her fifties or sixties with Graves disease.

CDR3 DNA sequence: TGTGCCAGCAGCCAGAGAGCCGGACTAGCGGACTACGAGCAGTACTTC. Residues: CASSQRAGLADYEQYF. The genes are TRBV4-2 and TRBJ2-7; 10 bases align to TRBD2. There are 16 residues in the CDR3. The J segment lost 3 bases and the V segment lost 3 bases, leaving 8 bases of the junction unmatched. The germline V gene encodes CDR1 LGHNA and CDR2 YNFKEQ.